Sequencing of this TCR beta chain was carried out in a study of cytomegalovirus exposure and HLA in healthy donors. Overall study: Roughly 180 million T cells yielded around 100 million unique TCR beta sequences, as an earlier analysis found.

The germline V gene encodes CDR1 MGHDK and CDR2 SYGVNS. The CDR3 spans 13 residues. The V and J ends lost 11 bases and 2 bases respectively, with 14 bases between them. Study observations and caveats: Reportedly, HLA-A and HLA-B alleles of most subjects were accurately predicted from TCR beta. Later analysis demonstrated an association between a missense DCLRE1C variant and TCR beta V- and J-gene trimming.

Comment on this clone: Its antigen is not known.

PCR primers comprised 60 Vbeta and 13 Jbeta primers. Assay used: immunoSEQ multiplex PCR; TCRdb lists only in-frame clones, some missing. In the table there are around 150,000 clones, 76% of which are singletons. The TCR sequence derives from a man in his late teens or twenties in good health and CMV-seronegative. The V call is TRBV25-1, the J call TRBJ2-3, with TRBD2 as a possible D gene (5 bases). The material sequenced was PBMCs. CDR3 in DNA: TGTGCCTGCGAACGGGATAACACAGATACGCAGTATTTT. Encoded protein: CACERDNTDTQYF. Based on the CDR3 plus reference TRBV25-1 and TRBJ2-3, the full variable domain is EADIYQTPRYLVIGTGKKITLECSQTMGHDKMYWYQQDPGMELHLIHYSYGVNSTEKGDLSSESTVSRIRTEHFPLTLESARPSHTSQYLCACERDNTDTQYFGPGTRLTVL.